Listed here is a single T cell receptor (beta chain). Its specificity is unknown. A read error may produce the germline difference seen at one junction end. TCRdb keeps only in-frame clones here, not all; method: immunoSEQ multiplex PCR. The sample includes 78,000 or so clones, around 86% of them seen just once. The CDR3 contains 12 residues. CDR1 and CDR2 from the germline V gene are SGHTA and FQGNSA. This specimen comes from a study of OX40 agonist ivuxolimab in advanced cancers. Study-wide results and caveats: Among some nonresponders, normalized T-cell clonal expansion was also low.

This TCR was sampled from an adult with an advanced solid tumor such as melanoma, head and neck, liver or kidney cancer. The chain uses TRBV7-2 and TRBJ2-7; D might be TRBD1 (5 bases). The sample here was CD4+ or CD8+ T cells sorted from blood, taken in a trial of the OX40 agonist ivuxolimab. For the CDR3, the DNA is TGTGCCAGCAGCTTCGGCGCAGGGTTGCAAAACTTC. Encoded protein: CASSFGAGLQNF.